This is a list of T cell receptor beta chains from one sample in a study of blood T cell repertoires in COVID-19. Generated by immunoSEQ multiplex PCR, the TCRdb table keeps only in-frame clones and is missing some. This table has hundreds of thousands of clones, over 80% appearing once. Sequencing input: peripheral blood. The source of these receptors is a young woman with COVID-19, enrolled during active disease. Both conserved end residues are part of each CDR3.

TRBJ1-1 | TRBV7-9 | CASSQTRGNTEAFF
TRBJ2-2 | TRBV4-2 | CASSQFGGELFF
TRBJ1-2 | TRBV27 | CASSSTGGGGYTF
TRBJ2-5 | TRBV29-1 | CSVPGTRGETQYF
TRBJ1-4 | TRBV11-2 | CASSLSPGDEKLFF
TRBJ1-1 | TRBV19 | CASSIGFTGINTEAFF
TRBJ2-7 | TRBV7-9 | CASSLGPGPSSYEQYF
TRBJ2-1 | TRBV19 | CASSIPYAGTSGRAIHEQFF
TRBJ2-4 | TRBV7-2 | CASSFGDIQYF
TRBJ2-5 | TRBV27 | CASSPLLAGVGETQYF
TRBJ1-1 | TRBV9 | CASSVVSGTAEAFF
TRBJ2-5 | TRBV21-1 | CASSKAAKKETQYF
TRBJ2-6 | TRBV4-1 | CASSQEAHTYSGANVLTF
TRBJ2-7 | TRBV6-4 | CASSDVPPGLAGLASSYEQYF
TRBJ2-5 | TRBV24-1 | CASRGSGETQYF
TRBJ1-2 | TRBV6-2/TRBV6-3 | CASSYSGQPYGYTF
TRBJ1-2 | TRBV18 | CASSPPLMVGDYGYTF
TRBJ1-2 | TRBV29-1 | CSVDLGQANLYGYTF